A single sample gave rise to the 14 T cell receptor beta chains below, sequenced in a study of blood T cell repertoires in COVID-19. Assay used: immunoSEQ multiplex PCR; TCRdb lists only in-frame clones, some missing. The profile shows about 260,000 clones, roughly 80% of them singletons. Sequenced material: peripheral blood. The receptors were gathered from a woman between 45 and 60 years old who had recovered from COVID-19.

The chain has TRBV7-9 and TRBJ2-7, with D uncertain. The CDR3 runs 13 residues. The germline V gene encodes CDR1 SEHNR and CDR2 FQNEAQ (reference sequence). V was clipped by 0 bases and J by 4 bases, with 7 bases between them. The CDR3 coding sequence is TGTGCCAGCAGCTTAGCCGCAGTGTACGAGCAGTACTTC. It translates to CASSLAAVYEQYF.

This sequence joins TRBV28 and TRBJ2-2, with D perhaps matching TRBD2 (5 bases). Trimming took off 2 bases at V and 0 bases at J, with 10 bases between the two ends. From germline, CDR1 is MDHEN and CDR2 SYDVKM. The CDR3 runs to 16 residues. In DNA, the CDR3 is TGTGCCAGCAGTTTAGGGAGCAGTCCGAACACCGGGGAGCTGTTTTTT. Translation: CASSLGSSPNTGELFF.

This sequence joins TRBV28 and TRBJ1-3; 7 bases line up with TRBD1. This CDR3 spans 15 amino acids. V was clipped by 6 bases and J by 0 bases; unmatched bases: 5. Germline V lookup: CDR1 MDHEN, CDR2 SYDVKM. The CDR3 region has the DNA TGTGCCAGCAGAACAGGGGTCTCCTCTGGAAACACCATATATTTT. This translates into CASRTGVSSGNTIYF.

V gene TRBV18 combines with J gene TRBJ2-1; possibly TRBD2 for D (5 bases). The CDR3 length is 17 residues. CDR1 and CDR2 (germline): KGHSH, LQKENI. V was pared by 2 bases and J by 9 bases, with 23 bases between. CDR3 sequence reads: CASSPAPKLAGGGEQFF. Here the CDR3 DNA reads TGTGCCAGCTCACCAGCCCCTAAGCTGGCGGGTGGCGGTGAGCAGTTCTTC.

This clone was seen once. This chain links TRBV6-2 or TRBV6-3 with TRBJ2-1, with 8 bases lining up with TRBD2. Germline CDR1 is MNHEY and CDR2 is SVGEGT. The CDR3 is 16 amino acids. The V and J ends lost 5 bases and 9 bases, in that order; junction bases with no gene match: 15. The CDR3 DNA reads as TGTGCCAGCAGTAGTCCGCCGGACTTGCGGGAGGTTGAGCAGTTCTTC. This encodes CASSSPPDLREVEQFF.

The chain recombines TRBV15 with TRBJ2-5; no definite D call. V was cut by 9 bases and J by 3 bases, with 14 bases left in between. Germline CDR1 LNHNV, CDR2 YYDKDF (reference sequence). CDR3 length equals 13 residues. CDR3 in amino acids: CATAPRVKETQYF. The DNA of the CDR3 is TGTGCCACAGCCCCAAGAGTTAAAGAGACCCAGTACTTC.

The V and J genes are TRBV3-1 (or the pseudogene TRBV3-2) and TRBJ1-2; possible D gene TRBD1, 5 bases. Deletions cut 5 bases from V and 5 bases from J, with 18 bases between. Germline V CDR1 and CDR2: LGHDT, YNNKEL (reference sequence). The CDR3 sequence is 15 residues long. CDR3 sequence: CASSSRRLGGYGYTF. The CDR3 nucleotides are TGTGCCAGCAGCTCCCGGCGGTTGGGGGGGTATGGCTACACCTTC.

This chain links TRBV4-1 with TRBJ2-1; 7 nucleotides match TRBD2. The trim removed 1 base at V and 4 bases at J, leaving 10 bases unmatched. The germline CDR1 and CDR2 sequences are MGHRA and YSYEKL. CDR3 length: 17 amino acids. The CDR3 spells CASSQAKAGIIYNEQFF. DNA for the CDR3: TGCGCCAGCAGCCAAGCCAAAGCGGGGATCATATACAATGAGCAGTTCTTC.

In DNA form, the CDR3 reads TGTGCCAGCAGCCCCACAGCCACCTATGGCTACACCTTC. Its protein product is CASSPTATYGYTF. V is TRBV5-8 and J is TRBJ1-2; no reliable D call. CDR3 length: 13 amino acids. Germline V gene data show CDR1 as SGHTS and CDR2 as YDEGEE. Trimming pared 4 bases from V and 4 bases from J, leaving 11 bases between.

This clone was counted only a few times. The V gene is TRBV19, the J gene TRBJ1-5, with D hard to call. Germline CDR1 reads LNHDA; CDR2 reads SQIVND (reference sequence). V was shortened by 8 bases and J by 5 bases, with 10 bases between the two germline ends. CDR3 size: 12 residues. CDR3 sequence (DNA): TGTGCCAGTTCCAGTCCCCATCAGCCCCAGCATTTT. It yields the protein CASSSPHQPQHF.

This chain uses TRBV19 with TRBJ2-7, with D uncertain. Germline values: CDR1 LNHDA, CDR2 SQIVND (reference sequence). Trimming stripped 3 bases from V and 4 bases from J, with 7 bases between. There are 12 residues in the CDR3. The CDR3 sequence is CASSMVGYEQYF. The CDR3 DNA sequence: TGTGCCAGTAGTATGGTCGGGTACGAGCAGTACTTC.

The V call is TRBV10-3, the J call TRBJ2-2, with D hard to call. The CDR3 is 14 residues long. V shed 0 bases and J shed 2 bases, with 4 bases lying between them. Per the germline V gene, CDR1 is ENHRY and CDR2 is SYGVKD. The CDR3 sequence is CAISESYNTGELFF. As DNA, the CDR3 is TGTGCCATCAGTGAGTCGTATAACACCGGGGAGCTGTTTTTT.

The chain links TRBV29-1 to TRBJ2-3; TRBD2 agrees at 8 bases. The CDR3 covers 13 residues. Per germline, CDR1 SQVTM and CDR2 ANQGSEA. V lost 7 bases to trimming and J lost 4 bases; unmatched junction nucleotides: 7. The CDR3 region is CSGRAGASDTQYF. The DNA of the CDR3 is TGCAGCGGAAGAGCGGGGGCCTCAGATACGCAGTATTTT.

This chain joins TRBV27 and TRBJ2-7; maybe TRBD1 (5 bases). Trimming stripped 3 bases from V and 5 bases from J, with 14 bases between. CDR1 is MNHEY and CDR2 is SMNVEV in the germline V gene (reference sequence). The CDR3 has 14 amino acids. CDR3 protein: CASSLAGLYNEQYF. The CDR3 region has the DNA TGTGCCAGCAGTTTGGCAGGGCTTTATAACGAGCAGTACTTC.